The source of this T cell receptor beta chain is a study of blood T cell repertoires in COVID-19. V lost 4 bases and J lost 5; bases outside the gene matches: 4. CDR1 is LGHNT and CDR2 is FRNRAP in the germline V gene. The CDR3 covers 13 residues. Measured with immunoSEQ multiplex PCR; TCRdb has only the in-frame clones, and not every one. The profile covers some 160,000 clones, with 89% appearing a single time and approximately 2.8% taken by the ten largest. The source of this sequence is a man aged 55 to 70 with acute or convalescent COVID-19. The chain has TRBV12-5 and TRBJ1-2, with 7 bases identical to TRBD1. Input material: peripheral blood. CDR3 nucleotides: TGTGCTAGTGGTTCGACAGGGAGATATGGCTACACCTTC. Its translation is CASGSTGRYGYTF.